This T cell receptor beta chain is from a study of cytomegalovirus exposure and HLA in healthy donors. Points from the study as a whole: Later analysis revealed greater clonal expansion in HLA-associated TCR beta chains than in equally common others. Some public TCRs appeared in many individuals, while most sequences were rare.

As regards this clone: Its target is unknown.

A multiplex PCR was run with 60 Vbeta primers and 13 Jbeta primers. The table came from immunoSEQ multiplex PCR; TCRdb's copy has only in-frame clones and leaves some out. The sample contains fewer than 200,000 clones, under 80% of which appear only once. Germline loops: CDR1 SGHNT, CDR2 YYREEE (reference sequence). The CDR3 is 14 amino acids. Losses at the gene ends were 4 bases for V and 4 bases for J; bases not matched to a gene: 5. The chain joins TRBV5-4 to TRBJ1-2, with 9 positions matching TRBD1. Sample: PBMCs. The TCR sequence derives from a female donor in good health and CMV-seronegative. CDR3: CASSLWGQGYGYTF. In nucleotides, the CDR3 is TGTGCCAGCAGCCTGTGGGGACAGGGCTATGGCTACACCTTC.